This T cell receptor (beta chain) was captured by sequencing in a study of T cell responses to AZD1222 COVID-19 vaccine. Deletions cut 1 base from V and 13 bases from J, with 22 bases between. This CDR3 is built from 15 residues. In germline, CDR1 is GTSNPN, CDR2 SVGIG (reference sequence). Using immunoSEQ multiplex PCR, the repertoire was profiled, and TCRdb retains in-frame clones only, with some absent. Of 130,000 to 150,000 clones listed, 90% are singletons. The chain has TRBV30 and TRBJ1-4; TRBD1 is a possible D gene (5 bases). The source material was peripheral blood, sampled on day 0 of AZD1222 vaccination. This TCR came from an adult in good health. The CDR3 region is CAWSAGGGDVGGLFF. DNA for the CDR3: TGTGCCTGGAGTGCTGGCGGCGGGGACGTGGGGGGACTGTTTTTT.